A single sample is the source of the 9 T cell receptor beta chains below, sequenced in a study of cytomegalovirus exposure and HLA in healthy donors (dated by TCRdb to about 2017). Receptor libraries were prepared by the immunoSEQ multiplex PCR assay. The multiplex PCR relied on a mix of 60 forward primers for TCR Vbeta segments and 13 reverse primers for TCR Jbeta segments. TCRdb re-hosts the immuneACCESS table, in-frame sequences only. Its copies lack some clones; in the studies checked, an unresolved V gene accounts for under half of them, and the cause for the rest is not known. The sample yields some 140,000 clones; approximately 80% were counted once. Clones ranked in the top ten supply approximately 0.9% of the sample. Sequencing input: PBMCs. The receptors come from a woman aged 55-69 years in good health and CMV-seronegative.

The chain couples TRBV10-3 to TRBJ2-5, with a possible D match to TRBD2 (5 bases). Germline V gene data show CDR1 as ENHRY and CDR2 as SYGVKD. V was pared by 6 bases and J by 7 bases, with 9 bases between. This CDR3 is 11 amino acids long. CDR3 nucleotides: TGTGCCATCAGCTATGAGGGGACCCAGTACTTC. Protein product: CAISYEGTQYF.

The J gene is TRBJ1-2, the V gene TRBV9, with unresolved D. The germline V and J ends were trimmed by 3 bases and 8 bases, with 8 bases remaining between them. CDR1 and CDR2 (germline): SGDLS, YYNGEE. This CDR3 is built from 11 residues. The CDR3 DNA reads as TGTGCCAGCAGCGCGACTGACGGCTACACCTTC. The encoded protein is CASSATDGYTF. The full variable domain, with the rest looked up from reference TRBV9 and TRBJ1-2, is DSGVTQTPKHLITATGQRVTLRCSPRSGDLSVYWYQQSLDQGLQFLIQYYNGEERAKGNILERFSAQQFPDLHSELNLSSLELGDSALYFCASSATDGYTFGSGTRLTVV.

V is TRBV11-3 and J is TRBJ2-1; D is possibly TRBD2 (5 bases). The germline V and J ends were trimmed by 4 bases and 4 bases, with 11 bases remaining between them. The germline V gene encodes CDR1 SGHNT and CDR2 YENEEA. This CDR3 is 14 amino acids long. CDR3 in amino acids: CASSSRTGYNEQFF. In DNA, the CDR3 is TGTGCCAGCAGCTCTCGGACGGGATACAATGAGCAGTTCTTC. The full variable domain, in which reference TRBV11-3 and TRBJ2-1 provide the parts outside the CDR3, is EAGVVQSPRYKIIEKKQPVAFWCNPISGHNTLYWYLQNLGQGPELLIRYENEEAVDDSQLPKDRFSAERLKGVDSTLKIQPAELGDSAVYLCASSSRTGYNEQFFGPGTRLTVL.

This clone was picked up a small number of times. CDR3 region: CASSYTQGARQPQHF. Written as DNA, the CDR3 is TGTGCCAGCAGTTACACACAGGGGGCGAGGCAGCCCCAGCATTTT. The chain combines TRBV6-5 with TRBJ1-5, with 9 bases that match TRBD1. CDR1 and CDR2 from the germline V gene are MNHEY and SVGAGI. With V trimmed by 2 bases and J by 7 bases, 6 bases remained unmatched. This CDR3 is 15 amino acids long.

The J gene is TRBJ2-3, the V gene TRBV28; maybe TRBD2 (5 bases). Trimming removed 11 bases from V and 2 bases from J, with 14 bases in between. The germline V gene encodes CDR1 MDHEN and CDR2 SYDVKM. The length of the CDR3 is 13 residues. The CDR3 nucleotides are TGTGCCGGTCGGGATAGCGTCACAGATACGCAGTATTTT. This sequence encodes CAGRDSVTDTQYF.

The chain combines TRBV7-3 with TRBJ1-6, with D possibly being TRBD1 (6 bases). Germline values: CDR1 SGHTA, CDR2 FQGTGA. V was pared by 0 bases and J by 14 bases, with 11 bases between. The CDR3 is made up of 13 amino acids. CDR3 DNA: TGTGCCAGCAGCTTAACTAACAGGGCGACCCTCCACTTT. It is translated as CASSLTNRATLHF. Drawing the rest from reference TRBV7-3 and TRBJ1-6, the complete variable domain is GAGVSQTPSNKVTEKGKYVELRCDPISGHTALYWYRQSLGQGPEFLIYFQGTGAADDSGLPNDRFFAVRPEGSVSTLKIQRTERGDSAVYLCASSLTNRATLHFGNGTRLTVT.

The rearrangement joins TRBV5-5 to TRBJ1-1; D is unclear. Trimming stripped 0 bases from V and 4 bases from J, with 7 bases between. The CDR3 contains 13 residues. Germline V CDR1 and CDR2: SGHKS, YYEKEE (reference sequence). Written as DNA, the CDR3 is TGTGCCAGCAGCTTGGGGCCTCCCACTGAAGCTTTCTTT. Translation: CASSLGPPTEAFF. The full variable domain, its missing parts supplied by reference TRBV5-5 and TRBJ1-1, is DAGVTQSPTHLIKTRGQQVTLRCSPISGHKSVSWYQQVLGQGPQFIFQYYEKEERGRGNFPDRFSARQFPNYSSELNVNALLLGDSALYLCASSLGPPTEAFFGQGTRLTVV.

The chain carries TRBV10-1 and TRBJ2-3; TRBD2 is a possible D gene (5 bases). Germline lookup yields CDR1 WNHNN and CDR2 SYGVQD (reference sequence). The V and J ends lost 6 bases and 6 bases respectively, with 10 bases between them. The CDR3 has 12 residues. CDR3 residues: CASSAGGDTQYF. The CDR3 nucleotides read TGCGCCAGCAGCGCAGGAGGTGATACGCAGTATTTT.

The DNA for the CDR3 is TGTGCCAGCATGACAGTGGGGTGGAACACTGAAGCTTTCTTT. Translating gives CASMTVGWNTEAFF. This sequence joins TRBV25-1 and TRBJ1-1, with D perhaps TRBD1 (5 bases). The V gene's germline CDR1 is MGHDK and CDR2 SYGVNS. Trimming shortened V by 7 bases and J by 1 base, and 13 bases separated the two germline ends. This CDR3 is 14 amino acids long.